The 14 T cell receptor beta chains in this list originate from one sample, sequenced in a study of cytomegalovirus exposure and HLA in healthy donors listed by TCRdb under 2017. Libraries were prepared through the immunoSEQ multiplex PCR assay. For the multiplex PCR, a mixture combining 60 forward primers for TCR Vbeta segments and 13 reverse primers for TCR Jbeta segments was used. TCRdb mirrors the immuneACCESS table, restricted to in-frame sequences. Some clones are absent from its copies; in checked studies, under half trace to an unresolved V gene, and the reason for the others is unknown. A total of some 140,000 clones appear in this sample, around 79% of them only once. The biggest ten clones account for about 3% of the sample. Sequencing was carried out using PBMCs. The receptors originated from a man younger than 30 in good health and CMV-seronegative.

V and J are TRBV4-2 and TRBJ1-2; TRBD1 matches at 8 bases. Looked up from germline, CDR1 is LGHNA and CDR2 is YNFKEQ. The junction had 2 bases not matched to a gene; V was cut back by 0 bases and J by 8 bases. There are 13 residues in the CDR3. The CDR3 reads CASSQDGQGGYTF. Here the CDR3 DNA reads TGTGCCAGCAGCCAAGACGGACAGGGAGGCTACACCTTC.

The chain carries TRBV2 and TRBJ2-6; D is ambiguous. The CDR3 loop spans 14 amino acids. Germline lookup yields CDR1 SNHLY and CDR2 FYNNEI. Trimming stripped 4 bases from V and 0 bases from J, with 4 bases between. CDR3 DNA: TGTGCCAGCAGTGCGTACTCTGGGGCCAACGTCCTGACTTTC. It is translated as CASSAYSGANVLTF.

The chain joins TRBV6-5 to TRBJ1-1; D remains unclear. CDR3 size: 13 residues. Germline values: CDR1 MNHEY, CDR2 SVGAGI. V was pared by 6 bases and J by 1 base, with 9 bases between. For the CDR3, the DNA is TGTGCCAGCAGGCCCGCCGGGAACACTGAAGCTTTCTTT. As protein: CASRPAGNTEAFF.

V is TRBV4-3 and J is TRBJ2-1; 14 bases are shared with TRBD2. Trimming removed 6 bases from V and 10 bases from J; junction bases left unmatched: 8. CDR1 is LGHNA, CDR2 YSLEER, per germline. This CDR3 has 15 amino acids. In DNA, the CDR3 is TGCGCCAGCAGTCCGACTAGCGGGGGGGCCTGGGAGCAGTTCTTC. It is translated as CASSPTSGGAWEQFF.

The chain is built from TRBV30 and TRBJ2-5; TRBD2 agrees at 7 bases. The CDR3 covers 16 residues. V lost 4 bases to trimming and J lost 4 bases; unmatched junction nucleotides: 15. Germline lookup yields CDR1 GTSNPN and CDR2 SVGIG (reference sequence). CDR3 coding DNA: TGTGCCTGGATCGATCGGGGGAGGGCCTATGTAGAGACCCAGTACTTC. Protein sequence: CAWIDRGRAYVETQYF.

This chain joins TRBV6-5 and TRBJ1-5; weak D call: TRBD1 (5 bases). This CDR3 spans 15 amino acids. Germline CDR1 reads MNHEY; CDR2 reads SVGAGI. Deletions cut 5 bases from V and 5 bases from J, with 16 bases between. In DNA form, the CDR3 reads TGTGCCAGCAGTCTAATGGGGGGGACGGATCAGCCCCAGCATTTT. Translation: CASSLMGGTDQPQHF.

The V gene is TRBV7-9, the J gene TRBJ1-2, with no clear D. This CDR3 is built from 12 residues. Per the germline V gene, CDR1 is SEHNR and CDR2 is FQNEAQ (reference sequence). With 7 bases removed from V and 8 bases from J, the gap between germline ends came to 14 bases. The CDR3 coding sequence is TGTGCCAGCACCCCCTCCCCCCTCGGCTACACCTTC. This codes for CASTPSPLGYTF.

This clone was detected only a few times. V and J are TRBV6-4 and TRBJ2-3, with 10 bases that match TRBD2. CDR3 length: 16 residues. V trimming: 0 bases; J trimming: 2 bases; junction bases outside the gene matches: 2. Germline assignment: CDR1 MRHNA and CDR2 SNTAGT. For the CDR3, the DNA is TGTGCCAGCAGTGACTCCAGCGGGGGGGACACAGATACGCAGTATTTT. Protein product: CASSDSSGGDTDTQYF.

The CDR3 coding sequence is TGTGCCATGGATCCGGGACAAGGCTCTGGCTACACCTTC. This gives the protein CAMDPGQGSGYTF. V usage is TRBV5-4 and J usage is TRBJ1-2; a possible D gene is TRBD1 (6 bases). This CDR3 is built from 13 residues. CDR1 SGHNT and CDR2 YYREEE come from the germline V gene (reference sequence). Trimming left V 9 bases short and J 7 bases short, with 19 bases between.

The CDR3 DNA reads TGCGCCAGCAGCGTCGGGACAGAGTTCTACGAGCAGTACGTC. It encodes CASSVGTEFYEQYV. V gene TRBV5-1 combines with J gene TRBJ2-7; 7 bases align to TRBD1. The CDR3 has 14 residues. Germline CDR1 and CDR2: SGHRS and YFSETQ. J was trimmed by 3 bases and V by 4 bases; bases with no gene match: 7.

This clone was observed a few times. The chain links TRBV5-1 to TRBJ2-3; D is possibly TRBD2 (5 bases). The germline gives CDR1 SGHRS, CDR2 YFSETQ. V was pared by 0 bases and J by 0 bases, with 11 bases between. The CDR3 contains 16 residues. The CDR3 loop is CASSLGRGSSTDTQYF. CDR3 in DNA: TGCGCCAGCAGCTTGGGCCGGGGTTCTAGCACAGATACGCAGTATTTT.

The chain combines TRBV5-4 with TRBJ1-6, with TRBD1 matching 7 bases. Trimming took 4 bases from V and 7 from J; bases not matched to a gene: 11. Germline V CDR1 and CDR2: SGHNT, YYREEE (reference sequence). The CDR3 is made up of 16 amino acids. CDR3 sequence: CASSDGRRGQNSPLHF. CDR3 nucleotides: TGTGCCAGCAGCGACGGTAGGAGGGGGCAAAATTCACCCCTCCACTTT.

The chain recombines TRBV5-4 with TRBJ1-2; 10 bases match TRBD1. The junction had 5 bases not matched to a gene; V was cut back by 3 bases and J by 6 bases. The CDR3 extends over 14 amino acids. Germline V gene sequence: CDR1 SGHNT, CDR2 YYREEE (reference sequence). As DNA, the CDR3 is TGTGCCAGCAGCTCGGGACAGGGGATCGATGGCTACACCTTC. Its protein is CASSSGQGIDGYTF.

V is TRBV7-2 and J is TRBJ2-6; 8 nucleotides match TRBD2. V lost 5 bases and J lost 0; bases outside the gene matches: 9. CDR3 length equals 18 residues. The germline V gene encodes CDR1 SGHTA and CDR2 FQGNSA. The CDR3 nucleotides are TGTGCCAGCAGCCCTATAGCGGGACAACTCTCTGGGGCCAACGTCCTGACTTTC. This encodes CASSPIAGQLSGANVLTF.